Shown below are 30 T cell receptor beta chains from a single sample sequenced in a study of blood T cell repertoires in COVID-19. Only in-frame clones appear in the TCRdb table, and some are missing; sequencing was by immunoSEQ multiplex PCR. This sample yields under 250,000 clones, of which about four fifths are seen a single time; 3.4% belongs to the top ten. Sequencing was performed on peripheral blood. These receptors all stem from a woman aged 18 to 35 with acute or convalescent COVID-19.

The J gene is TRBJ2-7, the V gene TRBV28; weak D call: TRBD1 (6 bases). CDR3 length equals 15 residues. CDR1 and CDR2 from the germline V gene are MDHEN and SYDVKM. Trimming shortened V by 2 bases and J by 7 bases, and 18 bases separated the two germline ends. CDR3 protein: CASSLPGTPTGEQYF. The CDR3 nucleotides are TGTGCCAGCAGTTTACCCGGGACACCAACGGGAGAGCAGTACTTC.

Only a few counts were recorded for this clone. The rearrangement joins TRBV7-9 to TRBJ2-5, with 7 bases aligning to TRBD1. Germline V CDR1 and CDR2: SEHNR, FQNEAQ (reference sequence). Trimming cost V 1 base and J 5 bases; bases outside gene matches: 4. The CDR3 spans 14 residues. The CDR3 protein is CASSLGQGEETQYF. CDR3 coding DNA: TGTGCCAGCAGCTTAGGGCAGGGGGAGGAGACCCAGTACTTC.

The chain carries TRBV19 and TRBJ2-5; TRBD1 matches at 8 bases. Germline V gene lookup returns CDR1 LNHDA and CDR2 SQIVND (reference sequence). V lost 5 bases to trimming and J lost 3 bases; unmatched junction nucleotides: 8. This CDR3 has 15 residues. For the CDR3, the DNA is TGTGCCAGTAGTCGCCGCGGGACAGGTGAAGAGACCCAGTACTTC. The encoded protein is CASSRRGTGEETQYF.

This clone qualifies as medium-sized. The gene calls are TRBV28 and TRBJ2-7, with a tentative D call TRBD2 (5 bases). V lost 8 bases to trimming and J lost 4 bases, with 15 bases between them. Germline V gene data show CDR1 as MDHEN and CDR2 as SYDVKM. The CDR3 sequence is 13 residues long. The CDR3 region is CASSPAGIYEQYF. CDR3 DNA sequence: TGTGCCAGCTCCCCCGCCGGGATATACGAGCAGTACTTC.

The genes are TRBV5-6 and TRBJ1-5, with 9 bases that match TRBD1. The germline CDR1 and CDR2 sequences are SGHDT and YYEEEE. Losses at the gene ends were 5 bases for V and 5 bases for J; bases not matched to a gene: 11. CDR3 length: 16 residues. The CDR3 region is CASSRMAGTGHQPQHF. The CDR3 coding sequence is TGTGCCAGCAGTCGGATGGCCGGGACAGGGCATCAGCCCCAGCATTTT.

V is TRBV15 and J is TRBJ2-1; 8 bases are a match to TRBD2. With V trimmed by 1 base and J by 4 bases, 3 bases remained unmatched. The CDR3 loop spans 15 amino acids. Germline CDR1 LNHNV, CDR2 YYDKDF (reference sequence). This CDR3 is CATSRGREAYNEQFF. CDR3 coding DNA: TGTGCCACCAGCAGAGGGCGGGAGGCATACAATGAGCAGTTCTTC.

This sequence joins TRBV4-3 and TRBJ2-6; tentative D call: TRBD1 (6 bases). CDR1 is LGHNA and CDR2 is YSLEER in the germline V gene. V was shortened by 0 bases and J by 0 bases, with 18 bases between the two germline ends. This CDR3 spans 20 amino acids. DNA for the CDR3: TGCGCCAGCAGCCAAGATGGTAGAGGGCGGACAGTCTCTGGGGCCAACGTCCTGACTTTC. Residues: CASSQDGRGRTVSGANVLTF.

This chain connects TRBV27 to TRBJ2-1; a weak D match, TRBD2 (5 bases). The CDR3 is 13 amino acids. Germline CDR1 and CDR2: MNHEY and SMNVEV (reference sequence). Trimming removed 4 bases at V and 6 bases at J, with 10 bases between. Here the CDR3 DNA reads TGTGCCAGCAGTTACGGGGATTTCAATGAGCAGTTCTTC. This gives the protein CASSYGDFNEQFF.

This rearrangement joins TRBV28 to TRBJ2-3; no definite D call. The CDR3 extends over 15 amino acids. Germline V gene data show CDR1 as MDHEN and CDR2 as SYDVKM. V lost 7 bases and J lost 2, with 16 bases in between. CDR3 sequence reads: CASTLTRFATDTQYF. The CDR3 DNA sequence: TGTGCCAGCACCCTCACGCGGTTCGCCACAGATACGCAGTATTTT.

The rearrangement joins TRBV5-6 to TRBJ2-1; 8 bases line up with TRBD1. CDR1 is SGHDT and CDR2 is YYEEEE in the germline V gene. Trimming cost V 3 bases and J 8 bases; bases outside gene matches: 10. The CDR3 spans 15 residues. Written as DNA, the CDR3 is TGTGCCAGCAGCTGGACAGGGAGCGGAGTCTATGAGCAGTTCTTC. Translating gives CASSWTGSGVYEQFF. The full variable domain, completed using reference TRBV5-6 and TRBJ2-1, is DAGVTQSPTHLIKTRGQQVTLRCSPKSGHDTVSWYQQALGQGPQFIFQYYEEEERQRGNFPDRFSGHQFPNYSSELNVNALLLGDSALYLCASSWTGSGVYEQFFGPGTRLTVL.

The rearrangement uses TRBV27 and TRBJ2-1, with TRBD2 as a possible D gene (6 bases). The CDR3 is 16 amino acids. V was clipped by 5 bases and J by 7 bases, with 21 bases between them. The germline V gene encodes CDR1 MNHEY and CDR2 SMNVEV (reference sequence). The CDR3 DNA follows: TGTGCCAGCAGTACCCTCCGGGGAGGTGTAAGGAATGAGCAGTTCTTC. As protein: CASSTLRGGVRNEQFF.

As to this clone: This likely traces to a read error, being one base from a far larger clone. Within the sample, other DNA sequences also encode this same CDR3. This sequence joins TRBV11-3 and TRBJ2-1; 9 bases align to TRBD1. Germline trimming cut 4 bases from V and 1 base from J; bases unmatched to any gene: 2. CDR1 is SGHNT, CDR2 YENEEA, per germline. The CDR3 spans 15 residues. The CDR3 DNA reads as TGTGCCAGCAGCTCCGGGACAGGGTCCTACAATGAGCAGTTCTTC. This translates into CASSSGTGSYNEQFF.

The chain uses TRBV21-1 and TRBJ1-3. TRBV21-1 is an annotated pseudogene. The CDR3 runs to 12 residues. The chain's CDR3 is CASSTGGNTIYF. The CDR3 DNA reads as TGTGCCAGCAGTACGGGGGGAAACACCATATATTTT.

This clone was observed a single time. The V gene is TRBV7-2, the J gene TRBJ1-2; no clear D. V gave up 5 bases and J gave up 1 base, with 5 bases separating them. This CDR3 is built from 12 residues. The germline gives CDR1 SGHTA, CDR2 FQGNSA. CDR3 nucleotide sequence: TGTGCCAGCAGCGCCAGTAACTATGGCTACACCTTC. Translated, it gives CASSASNYGYTF.

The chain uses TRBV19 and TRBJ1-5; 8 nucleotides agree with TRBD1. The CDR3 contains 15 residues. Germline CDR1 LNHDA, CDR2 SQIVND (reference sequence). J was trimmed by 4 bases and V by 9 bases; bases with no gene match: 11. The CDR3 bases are TGTGCCAGCGGGATACAGACAGGGGTGAATCAGCCCCAGCATTTT. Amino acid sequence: CASGIQTGVNQPQHF.

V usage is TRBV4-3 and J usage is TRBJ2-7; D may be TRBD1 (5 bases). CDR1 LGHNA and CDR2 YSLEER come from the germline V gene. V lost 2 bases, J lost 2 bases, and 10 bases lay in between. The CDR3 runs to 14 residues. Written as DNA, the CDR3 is TGCGCCAGCAGCCAATTGACAGCCCCCTACGAGCAGTACTTC. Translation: CASSQLTAPYEQYF.

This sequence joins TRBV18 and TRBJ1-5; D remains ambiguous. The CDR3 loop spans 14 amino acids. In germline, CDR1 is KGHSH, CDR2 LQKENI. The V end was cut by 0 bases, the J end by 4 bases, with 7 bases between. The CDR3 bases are TGTGCCAGCTCACCACCATCGGGGAATCAGCCCCAGCATTTT. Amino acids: CASSPPSGNQPQHF.

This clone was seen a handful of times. CDR3 coding DNA: TGTGCCAGCAGTTGGACAGGGCAAGGCACTGAAGCTTTCTTT. This codes for CASSWTGQGTEAFF. The V and J genes are TRBV6-5 and TRBJ1-1, with 8 positions matching TRBD1. Germline values: CDR1 MNHEY, CDR2 SVGAGI. CDR3 length equals 14 residues. The ends lost 4 bases at V and 4 bases at J; junction bases unmatched: 5.

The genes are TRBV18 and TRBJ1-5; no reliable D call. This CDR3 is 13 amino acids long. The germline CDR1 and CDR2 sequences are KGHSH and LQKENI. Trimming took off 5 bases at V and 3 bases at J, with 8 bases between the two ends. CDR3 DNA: TGTGCCAGCTCAGAGGGAAACAATCAGCCCCAGCATTTT. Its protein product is CASSEGNNQPQHF.

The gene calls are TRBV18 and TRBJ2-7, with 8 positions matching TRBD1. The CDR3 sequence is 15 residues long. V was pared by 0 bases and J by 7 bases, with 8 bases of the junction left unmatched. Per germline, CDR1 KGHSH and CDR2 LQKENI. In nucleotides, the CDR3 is TGTGCCAGCTCACCACCGGGGCAGGGGGCGCGAGAGCAGTACTTC. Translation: CASSPPGQGAREQYF.

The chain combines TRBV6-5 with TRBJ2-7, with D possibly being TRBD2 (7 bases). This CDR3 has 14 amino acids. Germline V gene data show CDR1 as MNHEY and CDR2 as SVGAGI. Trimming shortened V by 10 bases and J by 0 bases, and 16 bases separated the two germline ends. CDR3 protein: CANLGASGSYEQYF. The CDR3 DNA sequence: TGTGCCAACCTGGGGGCTAGCGGCTCCTACGAGCAGTACTTC.

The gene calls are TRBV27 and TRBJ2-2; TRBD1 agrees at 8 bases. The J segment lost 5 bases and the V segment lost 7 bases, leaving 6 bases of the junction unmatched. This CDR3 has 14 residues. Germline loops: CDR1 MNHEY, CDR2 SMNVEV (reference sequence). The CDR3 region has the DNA TGTGCCAGCATGGCAGGGGGCTTTACCGGGGAGCTGTTTTTT. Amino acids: CASMAGGFTGELFF.

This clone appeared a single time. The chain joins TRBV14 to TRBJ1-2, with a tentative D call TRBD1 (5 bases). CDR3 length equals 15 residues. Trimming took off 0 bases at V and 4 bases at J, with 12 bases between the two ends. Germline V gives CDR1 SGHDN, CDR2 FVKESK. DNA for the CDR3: TGTGCCAGCAGCCAAGAAGGGTACGGGGGCTATGGCTACACCTTC. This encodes CASSQEGYGGYGYTF.

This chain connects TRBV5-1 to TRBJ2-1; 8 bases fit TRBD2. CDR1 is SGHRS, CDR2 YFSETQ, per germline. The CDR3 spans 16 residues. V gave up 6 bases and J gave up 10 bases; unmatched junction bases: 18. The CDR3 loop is CASTKTATSGPTEQFF. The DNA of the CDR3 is TGCGCCAGCACAAAAACGGCAACTAGCGGCCCCACAGAGCAGTTCTTC.

The CDR3 loop reads CASSTNTGGWSPLHF. The CDR3, as DNA: TGTGCCAGCAGCACCAATACAGGGGGCTGGTCACCCCTCCACTTT. V usage is TRBV28 and J usage is TRBJ1-6; 9 bases align to TRBD1. With 6 bases clipped from V and 10 bases from J, the junction kept 10 bases outside the gene matches. CDR3 size: 15 residues. The V gene's germline CDR1 is MDHEN and CDR2 SYDVKM.

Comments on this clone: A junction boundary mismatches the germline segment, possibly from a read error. The CDR3 reads CATQGEYSSPLHF. The DNA of the CDR3 is TGTGCCACACAGGGGGAGTATAGTTCACCCCTCCACTTT. The chain links TRBV6-5 to TRBJ1-6; 8 bases are a match to TRBD1. Germline V gene data show CDR1 as MNHEY and CDR2 as SVGAGI. CDR3 length equals 13 residues.

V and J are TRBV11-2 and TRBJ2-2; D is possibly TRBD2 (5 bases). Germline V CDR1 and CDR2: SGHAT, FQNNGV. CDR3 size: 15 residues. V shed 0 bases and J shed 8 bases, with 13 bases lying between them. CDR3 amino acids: CASSLEPRGPGELFF. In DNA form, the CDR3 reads TGTGCCAGCAGCTTAGAACCCCGCGGGCCGGGGGAGCTGTTTTTT.

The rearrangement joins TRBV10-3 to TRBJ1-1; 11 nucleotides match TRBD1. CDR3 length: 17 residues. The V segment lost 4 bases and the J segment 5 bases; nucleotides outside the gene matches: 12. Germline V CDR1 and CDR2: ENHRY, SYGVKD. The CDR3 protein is CAISGTWTGGAWTEAFF. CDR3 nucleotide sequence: TGTGCCATCAGTGGGACCTGGACAGGGGGCGCATGGACTGAAGCTTTCTTT.

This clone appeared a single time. CDR3 in amino acids: CASSQGGVENTIYF. Here the CDR3 DNA reads TGTGCCAGCAGCCAAGGGGGGGTAGAAAACACCATATATTTT. V is TRBV4-2 and J is TRBJ1-3; D is possibly TRBD1 (5 bases). The length of the CDR3 is 14 residues. Trimming cost V 1 base and J 6 bases, with 10 bases left between them. CDR1 and CDR2 (germline): LGHNA, YNFKEQ.

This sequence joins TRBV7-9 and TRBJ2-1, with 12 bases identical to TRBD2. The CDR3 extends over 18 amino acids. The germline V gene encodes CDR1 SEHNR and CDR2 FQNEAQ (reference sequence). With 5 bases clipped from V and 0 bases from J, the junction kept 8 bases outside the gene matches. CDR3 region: CASSNLLAGGPSYNEQFF. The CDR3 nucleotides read TGTGCCAGCAGCAACCTACTAGCGGGAGGCCCCTCCTACAATGAGCAGTTCTTC.